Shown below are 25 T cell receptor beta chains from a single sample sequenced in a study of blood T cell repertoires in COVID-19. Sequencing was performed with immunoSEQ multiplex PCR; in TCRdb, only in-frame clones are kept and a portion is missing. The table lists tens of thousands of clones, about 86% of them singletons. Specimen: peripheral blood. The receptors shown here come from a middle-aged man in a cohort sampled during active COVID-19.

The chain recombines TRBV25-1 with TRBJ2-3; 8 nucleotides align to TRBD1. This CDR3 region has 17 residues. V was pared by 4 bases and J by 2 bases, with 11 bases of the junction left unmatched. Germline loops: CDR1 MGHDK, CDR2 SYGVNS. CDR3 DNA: TGTGCCAGCAGTGGGATAGGACAGGGACGGGTCACAGATACGCAGTATTTT. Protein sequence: CASSGIGQGRVTDTQYF. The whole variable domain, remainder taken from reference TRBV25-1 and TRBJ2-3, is EADIYQTPRYLVIGTGKKITLECSQTMGHDKMYWYQQDPGMELHLIHYSYGVNSTEKGDLSSESTVSRIRTEHFPLTLESARPSHTSQYLCASSGIGQGRVTDTQYFGPGTRLTVL.

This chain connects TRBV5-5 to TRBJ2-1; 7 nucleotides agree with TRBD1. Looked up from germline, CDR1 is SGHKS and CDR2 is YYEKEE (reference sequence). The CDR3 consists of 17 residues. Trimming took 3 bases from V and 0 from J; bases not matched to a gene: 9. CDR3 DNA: TGTGCCAGCAGCTCCTTATTACAGGGGAGCTCCTACAATGAGCAGTTCTTC. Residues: CASSSLLQGSSYNEQFF.

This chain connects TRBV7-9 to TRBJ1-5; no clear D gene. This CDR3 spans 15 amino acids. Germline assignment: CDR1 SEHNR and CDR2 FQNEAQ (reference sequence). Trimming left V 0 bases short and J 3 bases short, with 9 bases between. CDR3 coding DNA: TGTGCCAGCAGCTTAGCGGCAGGAAACAATCAGCCCCAGCATTTT. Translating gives CASSLAAGNNQPQHF. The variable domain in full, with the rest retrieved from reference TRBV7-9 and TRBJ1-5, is DTGVSQNPRHKITKRGQNVTFRCDPISEHNRLYWYRQTLGQGPEFLTYFQNEAQLEKSRLLSDRFSAERPKGSFSTLEIQRTEQGDSAMYLCASSLAAGNNQPQHFGDGTRLSIL.

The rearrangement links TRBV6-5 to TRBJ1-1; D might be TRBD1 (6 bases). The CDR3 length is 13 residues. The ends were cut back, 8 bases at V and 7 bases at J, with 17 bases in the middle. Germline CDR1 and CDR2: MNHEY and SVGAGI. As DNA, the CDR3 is TGTGCCAGCTACCGTCCCGAACAGGGTGAAGCTTTCTTT. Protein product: CASYRPEQGEAFF.

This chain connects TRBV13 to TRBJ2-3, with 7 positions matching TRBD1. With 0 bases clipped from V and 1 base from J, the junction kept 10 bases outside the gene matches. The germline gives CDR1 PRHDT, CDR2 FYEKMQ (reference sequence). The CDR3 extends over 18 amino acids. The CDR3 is CASSLGFKGAAGTDTQYF. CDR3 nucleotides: TGTGCCAGCAGCTTAGGGTTTAAGGGGGCCGCCGGCACAGATACGCAGTATTTT.

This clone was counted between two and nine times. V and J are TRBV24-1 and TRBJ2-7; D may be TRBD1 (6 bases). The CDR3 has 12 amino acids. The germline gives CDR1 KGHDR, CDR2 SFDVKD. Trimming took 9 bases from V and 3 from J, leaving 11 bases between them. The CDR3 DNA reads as TGTGCCACCGTAGAAGGGGGCTACGAGCAGTACGTC. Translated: CATVEGGYEQYV.

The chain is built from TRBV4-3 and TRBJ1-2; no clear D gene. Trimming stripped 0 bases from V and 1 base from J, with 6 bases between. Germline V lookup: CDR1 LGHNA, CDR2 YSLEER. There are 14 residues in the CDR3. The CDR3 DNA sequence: TGCGCCAGCAGCCAAGAGTACAGTAACTATGGCTACACCTTC. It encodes CASSQEYSNYGYTF.

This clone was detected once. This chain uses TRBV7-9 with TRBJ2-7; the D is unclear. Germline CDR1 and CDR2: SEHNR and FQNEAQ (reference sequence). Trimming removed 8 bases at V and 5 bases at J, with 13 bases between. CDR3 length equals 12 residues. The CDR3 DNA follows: TGTGCCAGCGGGCAGCACACTCACGAGCAGTACTTC. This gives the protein CASGQHTHEQYF.

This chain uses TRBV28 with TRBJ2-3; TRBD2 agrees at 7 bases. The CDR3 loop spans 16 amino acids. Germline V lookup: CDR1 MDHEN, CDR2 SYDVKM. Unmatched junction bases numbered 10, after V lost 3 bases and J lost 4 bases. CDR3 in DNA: TGTGCCAGCAGTTTGGGGGACGGGAGGATTGCAGATACGCAGTATTTT. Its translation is CASSLGDGRIADTQYF.

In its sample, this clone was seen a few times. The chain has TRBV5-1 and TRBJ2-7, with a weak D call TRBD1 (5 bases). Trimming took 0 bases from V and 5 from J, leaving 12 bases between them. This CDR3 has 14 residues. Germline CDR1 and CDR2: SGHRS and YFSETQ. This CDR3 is CASSLGPGSHEQYF. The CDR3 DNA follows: TGCGCCAGCAGCTTGGGCCCAGGGTCCCACGAGCAGTACTTC.

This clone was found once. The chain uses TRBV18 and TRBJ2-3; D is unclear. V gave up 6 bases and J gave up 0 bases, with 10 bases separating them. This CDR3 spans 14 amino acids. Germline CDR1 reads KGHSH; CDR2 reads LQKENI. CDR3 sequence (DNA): TGTGCCAGCTCTCCCGACTTGAGCACAGATACGCAGTATTTT. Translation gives CASSPDLSTDTQYF.

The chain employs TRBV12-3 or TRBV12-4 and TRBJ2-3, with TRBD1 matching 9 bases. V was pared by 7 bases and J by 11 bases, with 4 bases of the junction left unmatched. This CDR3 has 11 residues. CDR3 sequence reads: CASNRQGGQYF. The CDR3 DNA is TGTGCCAGCAACCGACAGGGGGGGCAGTATTTT.

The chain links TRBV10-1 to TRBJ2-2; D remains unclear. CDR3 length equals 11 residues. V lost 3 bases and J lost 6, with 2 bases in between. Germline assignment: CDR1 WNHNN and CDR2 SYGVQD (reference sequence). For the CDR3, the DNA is TGCGCCAGCAGTGACGCCGGGGAGCTGTTTTTT. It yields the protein CASSDAGELFF.

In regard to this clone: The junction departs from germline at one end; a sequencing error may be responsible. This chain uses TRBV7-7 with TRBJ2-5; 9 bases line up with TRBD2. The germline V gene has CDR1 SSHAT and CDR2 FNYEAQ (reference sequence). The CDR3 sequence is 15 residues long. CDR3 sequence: CASSLSSGREETQYF. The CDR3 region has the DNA TGTGCTAGCAGCTTGAGTAGCGGGAGAGAAGAGACCCAGTACTTC.

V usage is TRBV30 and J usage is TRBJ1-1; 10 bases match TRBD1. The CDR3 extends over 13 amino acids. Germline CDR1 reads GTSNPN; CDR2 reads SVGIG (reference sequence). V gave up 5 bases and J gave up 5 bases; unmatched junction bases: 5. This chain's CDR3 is CAWYGQGVTEAFF. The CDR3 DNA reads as TGTGCCTGGTATGGACAGGGGGTTACTGAAGCTTTCTTT.

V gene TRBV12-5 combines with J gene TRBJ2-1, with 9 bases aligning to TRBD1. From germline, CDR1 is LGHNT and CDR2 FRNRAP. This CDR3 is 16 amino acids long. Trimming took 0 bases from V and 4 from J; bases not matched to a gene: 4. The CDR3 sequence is CASGLVAGQGYNEQFF. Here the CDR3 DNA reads TGTGCTAGTGGTTTGGTAGCGGGACAGGGTTACAATGAGCAGTTCTTC.

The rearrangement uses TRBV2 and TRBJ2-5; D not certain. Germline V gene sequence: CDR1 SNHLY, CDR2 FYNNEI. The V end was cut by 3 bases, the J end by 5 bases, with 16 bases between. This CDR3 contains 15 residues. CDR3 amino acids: CASSDGLASAETQYF. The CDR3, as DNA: TGTGCCAGCAGTGATGGGTTGGCTTCAGCGGAGACCCAGTACTTC.

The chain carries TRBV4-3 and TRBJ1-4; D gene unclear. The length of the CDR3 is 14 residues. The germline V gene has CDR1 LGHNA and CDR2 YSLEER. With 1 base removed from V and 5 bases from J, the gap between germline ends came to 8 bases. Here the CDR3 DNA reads TGCGCCAGCAGCCAAGCCTACGAAAATGAAAAACTGTTTTTT. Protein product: CASSQAYENEKLFF.

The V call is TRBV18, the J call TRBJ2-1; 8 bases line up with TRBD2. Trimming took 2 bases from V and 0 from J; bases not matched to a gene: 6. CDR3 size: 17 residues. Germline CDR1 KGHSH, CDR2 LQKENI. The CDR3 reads CASSPGSGGSSYNEQFF. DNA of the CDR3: TGTGCCAGCTCACCAGGGAGCGGGGGTAGCTCCTACAATGAGCAGTTCTTC.

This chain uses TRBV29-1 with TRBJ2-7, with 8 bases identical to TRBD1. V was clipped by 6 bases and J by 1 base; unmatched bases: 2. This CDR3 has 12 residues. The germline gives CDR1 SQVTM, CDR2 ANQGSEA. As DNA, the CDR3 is TGCAGCGTAGGGACAGGTTCCTACGAGCAGTACTTC. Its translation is CSVGTGSYEQYF.

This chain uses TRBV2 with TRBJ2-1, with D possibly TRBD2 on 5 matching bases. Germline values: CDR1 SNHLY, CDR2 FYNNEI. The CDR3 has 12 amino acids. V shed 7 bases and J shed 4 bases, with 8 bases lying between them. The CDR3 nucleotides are TGTGCCAGCACGCCGGGGTACAATGAGCAGTTCTTC. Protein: CASTPGYNEQFF. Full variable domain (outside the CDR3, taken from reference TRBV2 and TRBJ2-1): EPEVTQTPSHQVTQMGQEVILRCVPISNHLYFYWYRQILGQKVEFLVSFYNNEISEKSEIFDDQFSVERPDGSNFTLKIRSTKLEDSAMYFCASTPGYNEQFFGPGTRLTVL.

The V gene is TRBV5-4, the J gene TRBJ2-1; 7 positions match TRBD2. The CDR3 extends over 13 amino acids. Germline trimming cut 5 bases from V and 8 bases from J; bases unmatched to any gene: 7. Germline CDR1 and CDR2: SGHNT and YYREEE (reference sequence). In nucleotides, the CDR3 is TGTGCCAGCAGACTAGGCGGGAGCGATGAGCAGTTCTTC. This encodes CASRLGGSDEQFF.

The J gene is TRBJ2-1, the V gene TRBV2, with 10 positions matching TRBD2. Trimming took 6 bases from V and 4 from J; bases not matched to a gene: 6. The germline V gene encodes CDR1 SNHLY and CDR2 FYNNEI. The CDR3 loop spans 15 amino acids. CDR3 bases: TGTGCCAGCAGGGATAGCGGGGGGACTTACAATGAGCAGTTCTTC. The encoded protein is CASRDSGGTYNEQFF. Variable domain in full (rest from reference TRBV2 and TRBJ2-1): EPEVTQTPSHQVTQMGQEVILRCVPISNHLYFYWYRQILGQKVEFLVSFYNNEISEKSEIFDDQFSVERPDGSNFTLKIRSTKLEDSAMYFCASRDSGGTYNEQFFGPGTRLTVL.

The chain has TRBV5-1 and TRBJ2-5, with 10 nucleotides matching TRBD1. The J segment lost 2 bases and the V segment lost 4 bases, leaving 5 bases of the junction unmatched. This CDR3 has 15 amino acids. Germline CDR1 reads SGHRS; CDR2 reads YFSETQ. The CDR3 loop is CASSHRQGAQETQYF. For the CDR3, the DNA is TGCGCCAGCAGCCACCGACAGGGGGCACAAGAGACCCAGTACTTC.

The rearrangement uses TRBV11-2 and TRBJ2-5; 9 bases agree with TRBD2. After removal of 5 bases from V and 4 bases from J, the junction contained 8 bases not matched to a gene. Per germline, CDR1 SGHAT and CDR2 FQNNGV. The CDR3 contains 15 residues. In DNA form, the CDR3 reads TGTGCCAGCAGCCTGGGACGGCGGGGGGGAGAGACCCAGTACTTC. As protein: CASSLGRRGGETQYF.